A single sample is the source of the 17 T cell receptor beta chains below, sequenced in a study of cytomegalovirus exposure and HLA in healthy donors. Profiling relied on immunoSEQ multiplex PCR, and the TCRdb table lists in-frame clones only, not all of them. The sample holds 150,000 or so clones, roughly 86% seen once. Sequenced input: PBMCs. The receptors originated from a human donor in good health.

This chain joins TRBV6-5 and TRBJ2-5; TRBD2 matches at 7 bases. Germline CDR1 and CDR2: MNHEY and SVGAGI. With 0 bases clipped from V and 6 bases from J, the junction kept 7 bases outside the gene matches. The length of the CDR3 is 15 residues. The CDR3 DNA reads TGTGCCAGCAGTTACTCGGCTAGCGGTCAACAGACCCAGTACTTC. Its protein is CASSYSASGQQTQYF.

CDR3 amino acids: CASSLEGDKKSSYEQYF. DNA of the CDR3: TGTGCCAGCAGCTTAGAGGGGGACAAAAAAAGCTCCTACGAGCAGTACTTC. This sequence joins TRBV11-1 and TRBJ2-7, with D possibly TRBD1 on 6 matching bases. CDR3 size: 17 residues. The V end lost 1 base, the J end lost 0 bases, and 16 bases lay between the germline ends. Germline CDR1 is SGHAT and CDR2 is FQDESV (reference sequence).

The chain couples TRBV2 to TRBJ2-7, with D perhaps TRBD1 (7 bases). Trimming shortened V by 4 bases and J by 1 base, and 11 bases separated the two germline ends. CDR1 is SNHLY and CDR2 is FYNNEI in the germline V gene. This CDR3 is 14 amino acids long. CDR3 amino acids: CASSGPGGSYEQYF. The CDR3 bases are TGTGCCAGCAGTGGCCCAGGGGGGTCCTACGAGCAGTACTTC.

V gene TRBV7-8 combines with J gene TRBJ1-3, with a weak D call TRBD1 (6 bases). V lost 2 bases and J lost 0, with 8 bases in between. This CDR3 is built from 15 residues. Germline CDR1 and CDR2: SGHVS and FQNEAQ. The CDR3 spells CASSLTDSSGNTIYF. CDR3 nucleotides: TGTGCCAGCAGCTTAACGGACAGCTCTGGAAACACCATATATTTT.

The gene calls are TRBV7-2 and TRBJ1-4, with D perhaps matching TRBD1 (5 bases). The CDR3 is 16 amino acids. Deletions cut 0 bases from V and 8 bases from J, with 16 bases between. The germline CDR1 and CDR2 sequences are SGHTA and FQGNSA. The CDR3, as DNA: TGTGCCAGCAGCTTAGCTGGGGGGAACGTCGGGGAAAAACTGTTTTTT. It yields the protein CASSLAGGNVGEKLFF.

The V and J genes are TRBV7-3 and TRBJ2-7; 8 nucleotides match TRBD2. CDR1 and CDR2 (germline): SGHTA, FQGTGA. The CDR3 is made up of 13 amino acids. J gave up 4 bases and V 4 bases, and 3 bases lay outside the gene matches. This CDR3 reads CASSSGLAYEQYF. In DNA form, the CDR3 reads TGTGCCAGCAGCTCCGGACTAGCATACGAGCAGTACTTC.

As DNA, the CDR3 is TGTGCCAGCAGCACGACTTCGAGCTCCTACAATGAGCAGTTCTTC. This gives the protein CASSTTSSSYNEQFF. The rearrangement links TRBV7-2 to TRBJ2-1; no clear D. The germline CDR1 and CDR2 sequences are SGHTA and FQGNSA. V lost 5 bases, J lost 0 bases, and 11 bases lay in between. The CDR3 has 15 residues.

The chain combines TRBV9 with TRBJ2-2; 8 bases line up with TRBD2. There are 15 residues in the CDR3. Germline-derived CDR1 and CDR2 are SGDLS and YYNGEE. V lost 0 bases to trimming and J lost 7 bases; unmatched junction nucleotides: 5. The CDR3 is CASSVDVTSDGELFF. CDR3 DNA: TGTGCCAGCAGCGTAGACGTGACTAGCGACGGGGAGCTGTTTTTT.

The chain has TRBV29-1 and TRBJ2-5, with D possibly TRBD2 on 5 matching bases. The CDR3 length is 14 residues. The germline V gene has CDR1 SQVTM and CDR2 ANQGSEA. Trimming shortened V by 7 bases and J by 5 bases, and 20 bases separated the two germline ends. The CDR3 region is CSANPSSSGETQYF. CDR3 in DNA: TGCAGCGCAAACCCCTCATCGTCGGGGGAGACCCAGTACTTC.

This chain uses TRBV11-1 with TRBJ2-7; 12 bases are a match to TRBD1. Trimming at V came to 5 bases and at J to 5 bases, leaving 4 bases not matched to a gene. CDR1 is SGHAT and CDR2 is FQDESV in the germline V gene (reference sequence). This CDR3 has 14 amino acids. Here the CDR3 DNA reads TGTGCCAGCAGCCGGGACAGGGGGCTGAACGAGCAGTACTTC. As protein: CASSRDRGLNEQYF.

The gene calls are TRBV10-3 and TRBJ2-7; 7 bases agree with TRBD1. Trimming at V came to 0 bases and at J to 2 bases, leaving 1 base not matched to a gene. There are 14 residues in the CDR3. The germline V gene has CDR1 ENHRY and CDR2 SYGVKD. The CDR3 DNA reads TGTGCCATCAGTGAGTCAACAGGGGCCTACGAGCAGTACTTC. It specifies CAISESTGAYEQYF.

In DNA form, the CDR3 reads TGTGCCAGCAGCTTGGTTGTTTCAATGAACACTGAAGCTTTCTTT. Protein product: CASSLVVSMNTEAFF. The rearrangement joins TRBV5-6 to TRBJ1-1; no reliable D call. This CDR3 is 15 amino acids long. Trimming stripped 0 bases from V and 0 bases from J, with 9 bases between. Germline CDR1 is SGHDT and CDR2 is YYEEEE.

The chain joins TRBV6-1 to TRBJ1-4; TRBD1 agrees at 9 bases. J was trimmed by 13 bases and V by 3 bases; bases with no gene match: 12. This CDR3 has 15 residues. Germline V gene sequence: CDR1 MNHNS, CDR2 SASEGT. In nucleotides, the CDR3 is TGTGCCAGCAGTGAGGGACAGGGCCAACCTGGTGCACTGTTTTTT. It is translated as CASSEGQGQPGALFF.

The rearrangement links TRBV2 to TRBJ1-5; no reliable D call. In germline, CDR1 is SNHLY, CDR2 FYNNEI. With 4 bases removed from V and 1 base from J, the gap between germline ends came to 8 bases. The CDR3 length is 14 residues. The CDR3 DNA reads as TGTGCCAGCAGTGTATACACCAGCAATCAGCCCCAGCATTTT. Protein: CASSVYTSNQPQHF. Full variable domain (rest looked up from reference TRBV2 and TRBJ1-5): EPEVTQTPSHQVTQMGQEVILRCVPISNHLYFYWYRQILGQKVEFLVSFYNNEISEKSEIFDDQFSVERPDGSNFTLKIRSTKLEDSAMYFCASSVYTSNQPQHFGDGTRLSIL.

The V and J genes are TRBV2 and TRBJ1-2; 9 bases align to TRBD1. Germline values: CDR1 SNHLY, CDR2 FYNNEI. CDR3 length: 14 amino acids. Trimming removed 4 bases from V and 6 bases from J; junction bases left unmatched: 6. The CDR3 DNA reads TGTGCCAGCAGTGCCCAGGGACAGGGCAATGGCTACACCTTC. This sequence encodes CASSAQGQGNGYTF.

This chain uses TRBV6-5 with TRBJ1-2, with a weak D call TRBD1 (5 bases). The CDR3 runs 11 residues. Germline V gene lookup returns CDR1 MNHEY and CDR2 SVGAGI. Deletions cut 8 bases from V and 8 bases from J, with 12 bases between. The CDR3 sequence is CASGPRGGYTF. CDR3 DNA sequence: TGTGCCAGCGGGCCAAGGGGCGGCTACACCTTC.

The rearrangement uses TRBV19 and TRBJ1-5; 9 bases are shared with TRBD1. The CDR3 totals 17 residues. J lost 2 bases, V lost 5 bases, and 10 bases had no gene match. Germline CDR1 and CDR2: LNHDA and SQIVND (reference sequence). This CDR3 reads CASSGGQGISGNQPQHF. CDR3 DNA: TGTGCCAGTAGTGGGGGACAGGGTATTTCGGGCAATCAGCCCCAGCATTTT.